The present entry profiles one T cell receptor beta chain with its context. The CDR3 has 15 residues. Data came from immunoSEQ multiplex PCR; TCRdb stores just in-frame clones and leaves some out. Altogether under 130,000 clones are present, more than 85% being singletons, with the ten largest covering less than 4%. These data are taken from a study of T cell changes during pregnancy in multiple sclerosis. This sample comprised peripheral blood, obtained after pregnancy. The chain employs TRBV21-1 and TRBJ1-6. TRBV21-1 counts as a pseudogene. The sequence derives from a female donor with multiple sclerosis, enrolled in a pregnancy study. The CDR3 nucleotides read TGTGCCAGCAGCAAAGGGCGGGCCGTTGATTCACCCCTCCACTTT. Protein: CASSKGRAVDSPLHF.